This T cell receptor (beta chain) derives from a study of T cell responses to AZD1222 COVID-19 vaccine. There are 11 residues in the CDR3. Germline V CDR1 and CDR2: ENHRY, SYGVKD. Trimming removed 11 bases from V and 7 bases from J; junction bases left unmatched: 3. Repertoires were generated with immunoSEQ multiplex PCR, while TCRdb's copy carries only in-frame clones and drops some. Among about 68,000 clones listed, 60% to 85% were seen once. The V call is TRBV10-3, the J call TRBJ2-2, with 8 bases fitting TRBD2. The sequences come from peripheral blood, collected on day 0 of AZD1222 vaccination. The receptor's source is an adult in good health. DNA for the CDR3: TGTGCCTCCAGCGGGGGCGGGGAGCTGTTTTTT. This sequence encodes CASSGGGELFF.